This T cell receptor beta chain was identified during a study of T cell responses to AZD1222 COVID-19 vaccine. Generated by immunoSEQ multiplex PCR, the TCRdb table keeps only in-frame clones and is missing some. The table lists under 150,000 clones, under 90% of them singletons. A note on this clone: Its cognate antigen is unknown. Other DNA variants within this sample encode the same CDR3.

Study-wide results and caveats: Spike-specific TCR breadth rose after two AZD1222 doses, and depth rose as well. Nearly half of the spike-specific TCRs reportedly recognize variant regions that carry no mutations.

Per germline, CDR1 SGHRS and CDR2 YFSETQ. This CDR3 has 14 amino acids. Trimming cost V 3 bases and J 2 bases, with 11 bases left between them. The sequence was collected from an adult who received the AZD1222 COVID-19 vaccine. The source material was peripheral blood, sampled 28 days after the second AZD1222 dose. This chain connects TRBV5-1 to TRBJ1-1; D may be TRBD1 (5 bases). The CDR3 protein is CASSSGTLNTEAFF. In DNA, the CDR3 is TGCGCCAGCAGCTCTGGGACCTTAAACACTGAAGCTTTCTTT. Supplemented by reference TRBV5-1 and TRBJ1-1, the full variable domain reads KAGVTQTPRYLIKTRGQQVTLSCSPISGHRSVSWYQQTPGQGLQFLFEYFSETQRNKGNFPGRFSGRQFSNSRSEMNVSTLELGDSALYLCASSSGTLNTEAFFGQGTRLTVV.